This TCR beta chain was sequenced for a study of T cells in Graves' hyperthyroidism and ophthalmopathy. Study information: At initial diagnosis, before any treatment had begun, peripheral blood was obtained.

The study based diagnoses on clinical symptoms, serum thyroxine and TRAb, thyroid ultrasound and orbital computed tomography. Study conclusions and caveats: Expanded thyroid clonotypes (above 0.001) were mostly also found in blood. Onset of ophthalmopathy came a median about 6.5 months after the model predicted it.

RNA transcripts were the template for amplifying TCR beta CDR3 regions. An initial round of RT-PCR targeting the TCR CDR3 relied on the HTBI primer set. TCRdb re-derived calls from the multiplex PCR reads in MiXCR, one entry per CDR3 protein. Of roughly 250,000 distinct CDR3 sequences listed, 16% are singletons. The CDR3 sequence is 14 residues long. Looked up from germline, CDR1 is SGHTA and CDR2 is FQGNSA. The V and J ends lost 4 bases and 4 bases, in that order; junction bases with no gene match: 6. Comment on this clonotype: Its antigen is undetermined.

The TCR originated in a woman aged 18 to 35 with Graves' ophthalmopathy. This chain links TRBV7-2 with TRBJ1-2; 7 nucleotides agree with TRBD1. Sequencing was carried out using blood. CDR3 sequence (DNA): TGTGCCAGCAGCTGGGGGACAGCCGGCTATGGCTACACCTTC. Amino acids: CASSWGTAGYGYTF.